The rows below give T cell receptor beta chains drawn from one sample of a study of long-term antiretroviral therapy in people with HIV. Clones were read by immunoSEQ multiplex PCR, and TCRdb kept only the in-frame ones, dropping some. This sample has under 35,000 clones, with nearly 90% found just once. Sequenced material: unsorted PBMCs, taken 1.1 years after starting antiretroviral therapy. The receptors originated from a man between 18 and 29 years old with HIV. CDR3s include the opening cysteine and the closing phenylalanine or tryptophan. The D gene is left open where the match is weak. The size entry is marked missing in some rows and otherwise reads once, few, many or a size class.

. | TRBJ2-1 | . | TRBV4-1 | TGCGCCAGCAGCTCGAATAGGAGGGAGCAGTTCTTC | CASSSNRREQFF
. | TRBJ1-2 | . | TRBV7-9 | TGTGCCAGCAGCTTAGGGGCTGGCTACACCTTC | CASSLGAGYTF
. | TRBJ1-2 | . | TRBV27 | TGTGCCAGCAGTTCCGGGGTCAGTGACAGACCTCTGTATGGCTACACCTTC | CASSSGVSDRPLYGYTF
TRBD1 | TRBJ1-1 | . | TRBV10-3 | TGTGCCATCAGGGAGGTAGGGGACAGCACTGAAGCTTTCTTT | CAIREVGDSTEAFF
TRBD1 | TRBJ1-5 | . | TRBV30 | TGTGCCTGGGCAGGGGGATGGAATCAGCCCCAGCATTTT | CAWAGGWNQPQHF
. | TRBJ2-5 | . | TRBV11-2 | TGTGCCAGCAGCTTTTTCAGGGGAGGGGAGACCCAGTACTTC | CASSFFRGGETQYF
. | TRBJ1-3 | . | TRBV2 | TGTGCCAGCAGTACAGACAGGAACTCTGGAAACACCATATATTTT | CASSTDRNSGNTIYF
. | TRBJ1-4 | . | TRBV18 | TGTGCCAGCTCACCACTCCCGGGCGCGGGTCGTGAAAAACTGTTTTTT | CASSPLPGAGREKLFF
. | TRBJ2-3 | once | TRBV6-4 | TGTGCCAGCAGTGGACAGGGAGGGTCCACAGATACGCAGTATTTT | CASSGQGGSTDTQYF
. | TRBJ1-3 | . | TRBV25-1 | TGTGCCAGCACCGGAACTGGAAACACCATATATTTT | CASTGTGNTIYF
TRBD1 | TRBJ2-2 | . | TRBV5-1 | TGCGCCAGCAGCTTCCGGACAGGGAACACCGGGGAGCTGTTTTTT | CASSFRTGNTGELFF
TRBD1 | TRBJ1-3 | . | TRBV15 | TGTGCCACCAACGACAGGGGGACTGGAAACACCATATATTTT | CATNDRGTGNTIYF
. | TRBJ2-1 | . | TRBV5-1 | TGCGCCAGCAGCTTGACAGGGCTAGAGTACAATGAGCAGTTCTTC | CASSLTGLEYNEQFF
TRBD1 | TRBJ1-6 | . | TRBV2 | TGTGCCAGCAGGACATCCACCATTAGGACAGGGAAAAATTCACCCCTCCACTTT | CASRTSTIRTGKNSPLHF
TRBD1 | TRBJ1-2 | . | TRBV5-4 | TGTGCCAGCAGCTTCCGACAGGGCTATGGCTACACCTTC | CASSFRQGYGYTF
TRBD1 | TRBJ2-1 | . | TRBV28 | TGTGCCAGCAGTTCCCGACAGGGGGTAGGCGATGAGCAGTTCTTC | CASSSRQGVGDEQFF
TRBD1 | TRBJ1-2 | . | TRBV7-2 | TGTGCCAGCAGCGCGACGAAAATTACAGGGGCAGGCGACTATGGCTACACCTTC | CASSATKITGAGDYGYTF
. | TRBJ1-2 | . | TRBV7-2 | TGTGCCAGCAGCTTAGTCACGACGGAGACTTTCTATGGCTACACCTTC | CASSLVTTETFYGYTF
. | TRBJ2-2 | . | TRBV10-2 | TGCGCCAGCAATCCCGGACATTCGAACACCGGGGAGCTGTTTTTT | CASNPGHSNTGELFF
. | TRBJ1-3 | medium-sized | TRBV5-1 | TGCGCCAGCAGCCTCTCAGGGCTTGGAAACACCATATATTTT | CASSLSGLGNTIYF
. | TRBJ2-4 | . | TRBV5-6 | TGTGCCAGCAGCTTCTCGAACATTCAGTACTTC | CASSFSNIQYF
. | TRBJ1-5 | . | TRBV7-2 | TGTGCCAGCAGCTTAGCCAGGACTAATCAGCCCCAGCATTTT | CASSLARTNQPQHF
. | TRBJ2-3 | . | TRBV5-1 | TGCGCCAGCAGCTTGCGGACTACCCGGGAGCCAGATACGCAGTATTTT | CASSLRTTREPDTQYF
. | TRBJ1-2 | . | TRBV11-2 | TGTGCCAGCAGCTTGAGCGCGGGGCCTTCCCCTTATGGCTACACCTTC | CASSLSAGPSPYGYTF
TRBD1 | TRBJ1-2 | . | TRBV28 | TGTGCCAGCAGGTCTGGACAGGTCCTGATCTATGGCTACACCTTC | CASRSGQVLIYGYTF
TRBD1 | TRBJ1-2 | few | TRBV6-5 | TGTGCCAGCAGTTACGGACAGGGGGCGGATGGCTACACCTTC | CASSYGQGADGYTF
. | TRBJ2-3 | . | TRBV4-3 | TGCGCCAGCAGCCAAGTTAGCGGTACAGATACGCAGTATTTT | CASSQVSGTDTQYF
TRBD1 | TRBJ1-1 | . | TRBV11-2 | TGTGCCAGCAGCTATAGACAGGGGGCAAACACTGAAGCTTTCTTT | CASSYRQGANTEAFF
TRBD1 | TRBJ2-7 | . | TRBV2 | TGTGCCAGCAGGAAGGGGGCGGATATTTCCTACGAGCAGTACTTC | CASRKGADISYEQYF
. | TRBJ1-2 | . | TRBV2 | TGTGCCAGCAGTGGGCGATCAGCTAACTATGGCTACACCTTC | CASSGRSANYGYTF
TRBD1 | TRBJ2-3 | . | TRBV29-1 | TGCAGCGGAAACAGGGGGCCCACAGATACGCAGTATTTT | CSGNRGPTDTQYF
TRBD2 | TRBJ2-1 | . | TRBV7-2 | TGTGCCACCAGTGACGGGAGGATAGCGAATGAGCAGTTCTTC | CATSDGRIANEQFF
. | TRBJ1-1 | few | TRBV5-4 | TGTGCCAGCAGCTTGGGCCAACCGAACACTGAAGCTTTCTTT | CASSLGQPNTEAFF
. | TRBJ2-7 | . | TRBV6-1 | TGTGCCAGCAGTGCCTGGTCCTACGAGCAGTACTTC | CASSAWSYEQYF
TRBD1 | TRBJ1-5 | . | TRBV7-8 | TGTGCCAGCAGCCCCTTGGGGGACAGTAATCAGCCCCAGCATTTT | CASSPLGDSNQPQHF
. | TRBJ2-3 | . | TRBV2 | TGTGCCAGCAAAGGGGACCGAAGCACAGATACGCAGTATTTT | CASKGDRSTDTQYF
. | TRBJ2-3 | . | TRBV15 | TGTGCCACCAGCACTAATGCCGACTGGAGTGCCACAGATACGCAGTATTTT | CATSTNADWSATDTQYF
TRBD1 | TRBJ2-7 | . | TRBV7-7 | TGTGCCCTCGAAAACGGACCAGGGGGAACCTACGAGCAGTACTTC | CALENGPGGTYEQYF
TRBD1 | TRBJ1-1 | . | TRBV30 | TGTGCCTGGGGCCCCGGGACAGGGGGACCTAATACTGAAGCTTTCTTT | CAWGPGTGGPNTEAFF
TRBD1 | TRBJ2-7 | . | TRBV19 | TGTGCCAGTAGTAAGGGACAGGGGGTCGCCGTGGAGTTCGAGCAGTACTTC | CASSKGQGVAVEFEQYF
. | TRBJ2-3 | once | TRBV5-6 | TGTGCCAGCAGTTTTAGAGGGGGGGGATACACAGATACGCAGTATTTT | CASSFRGGGYTDTQYF
. | TRBJ2-1 | . | TRBV19 | TGTGCCAGTAGTATTAGCAGGGAAATCGGAGAGCAGTTCTTC | CASSISREIGEQFF
TRBD1 | TRBJ2-3 | . | TRBV11-3 | TGTGCCAGCAGCCGACAGGGGCCCACAGATACGCAGTATTTT | CASSRQGPTDTQYF
TRBD2 | TRBJ2-3 | . | TRBV7-9 | TGTGCCAGCAGCCACCCTAGCGGGAGCACAGATACGCAGTATTTT | CASSHPSGSTDTQYF
. | TRBJ1-3 | . | TRBV30 | TGTGCCTGGAGTATACCGGGACGGCGAAACACCATATATTTT | CAWSIPGRRNTIYF
. | TRBJ2-1 | . | TRBV7-3 | TGTGCCAGCAGCCCTTTCGGGGGAACAGACAATGAGCAGTTCTTC | CASSPFGGTDNEQFF
TRBD1 | TRBJ1-2 | . | TRBV11-2 | TGTGCCAGCCGCCTCGGGCGGGCAGGGGGGATGGATGGCTACACCTTC | CASRLGRAGGMDGYTF
. | TRBJ2-1 | . | TRBV4-1 | TGCGCCAGCAGACCCGAAATCGCCCAGCGGAATGAGCAGTTCTTC | CASRPEIAQRNEQFF
TRBD1 | TRBJ2-2 | . | TRBV29-1 | TGCAGCATGCGGACAGGGGGGGACACCGGGGAGCTGTTTTTT | CSMRTGGDTGELFF
. | TRBJ2-3 | . | TRBV6-5 | TGTGCCAGAGCCACAGATACGCAGTATTTT | CARATDTQYF
. | TRBJ1-5 | . | TRBV19 | TGTGCCAGTAGTCACGGTAGCAATCAGCCCCAGCATTTT | CASSHGSNQPQHF
. | TRBJ2-2 | few | TRBV6-5 | TGTGCCAGCAGTTACTCGAACACCGGGGAGCTGTTTTTT | CASSYSNTGELFF
TRBD1 | TRBJ1-1 | . | TRBV30 | TGTGCCTCCTCAGGACAGGAGGGGACTGAAGCTTTCTTT | CASSGQEGTEAFF
TRBD2 | TRBJ2-7 | . | TRBV6-5 | TGTGCCAGCAGTTCTAGAGCAGCGGGGGAGTCCTACGAGCAGTACTTC | CASSSRAAGESYEQYF
TRBD2 | TRBJ2-7 | few | TRBV18 | TGTGCCAGCTCAGGGGGAGGGGAGCAGTACTTC | CASSGGGEQYF
TRBD1 | TRBJ2-7 | . | TRBV6-1 | TGTGCCAGCAGCTGGACAGGGATCACCTACGAGCAGTACTTC | CASSWTGITYEQYF
. | TRBJ2-1 | . | TRBV9 | TGTGCCAGCAGCGCGGGGGGCGGGGTCGCCTACAATGAGCAGTTCTTC | CASSAGGGVAYNEQFF
. | TRBJ1-5 | . | TRBV27 | TGTGCCAGCAGTATACAAAGAAATAGCAATCAGCCCCAGCATTTT | CASSIQRNSNQPQHF
TRBD2 | TRBJ2-3 | . | TRBV4-1 | TGCGCCAGCAGCCAAATCGGAAATCGACTAGCGGGGCCTGGAGATACGCAGTATTTT | CASSQIGNRLAGPGDTQYF